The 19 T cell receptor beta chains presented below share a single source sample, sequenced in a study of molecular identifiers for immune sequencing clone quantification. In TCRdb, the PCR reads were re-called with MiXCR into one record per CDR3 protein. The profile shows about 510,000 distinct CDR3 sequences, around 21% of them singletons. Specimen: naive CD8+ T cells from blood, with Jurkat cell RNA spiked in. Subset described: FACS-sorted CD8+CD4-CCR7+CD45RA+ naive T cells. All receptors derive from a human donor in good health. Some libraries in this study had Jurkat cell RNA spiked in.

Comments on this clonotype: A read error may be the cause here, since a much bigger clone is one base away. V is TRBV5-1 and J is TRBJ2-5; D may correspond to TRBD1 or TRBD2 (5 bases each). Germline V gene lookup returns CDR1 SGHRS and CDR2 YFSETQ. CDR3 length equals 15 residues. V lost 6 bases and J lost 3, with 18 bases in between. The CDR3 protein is CASTPRDSREETQYF. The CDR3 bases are TGCGCCAGCACCCCCCGGGATAGCAGGGAAGAGACCCAGTACTTC.

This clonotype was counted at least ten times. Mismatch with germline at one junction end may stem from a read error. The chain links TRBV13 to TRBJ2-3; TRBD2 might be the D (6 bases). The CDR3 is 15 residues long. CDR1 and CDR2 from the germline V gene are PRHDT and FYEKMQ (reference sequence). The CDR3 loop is CASSLGGTAPHTQYF. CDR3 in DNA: TGTGCCAGCAGCCTAGGCGGGACTGCTCCACATACGCAGTATTTT. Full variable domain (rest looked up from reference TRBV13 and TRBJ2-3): AAGVIQSPRHLIKEKRETATLKCYPIPRHDTVYWYQQGPGQDPQFLISFYEKMQSDKGSIPDRFSAQQFSDYHSELNMSSLELGDSALYFCASSLGGTAPHTQYFGPGTRLTVL.

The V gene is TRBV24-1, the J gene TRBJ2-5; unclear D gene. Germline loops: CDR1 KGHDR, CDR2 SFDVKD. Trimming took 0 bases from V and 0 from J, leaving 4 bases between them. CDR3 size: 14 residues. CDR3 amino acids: CATSDLTDQETQYF. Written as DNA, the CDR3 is TGTGCCACCAGTGATTTGACAGACCAAGAGACCCAGTACTTC.

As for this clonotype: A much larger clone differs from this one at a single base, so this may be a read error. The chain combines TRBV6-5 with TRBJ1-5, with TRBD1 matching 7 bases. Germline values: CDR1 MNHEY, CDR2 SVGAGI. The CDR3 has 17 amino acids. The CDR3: CASSQGVGGRSNRPQHF. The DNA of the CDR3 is TGTGCCAGCAGCCAGGGGGTTGGGGGCAGGAGCAATCGGCCCCAGCATTTT.

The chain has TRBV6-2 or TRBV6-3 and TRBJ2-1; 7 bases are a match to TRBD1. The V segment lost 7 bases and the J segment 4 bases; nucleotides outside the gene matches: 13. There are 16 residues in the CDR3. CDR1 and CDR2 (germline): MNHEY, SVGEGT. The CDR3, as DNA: TGTGCCAGCACCCAAAGGGCAGGGGGAGCGTACAATGAGCAGTTCTTC. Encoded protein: CASTQRAGGAYNEQFF.

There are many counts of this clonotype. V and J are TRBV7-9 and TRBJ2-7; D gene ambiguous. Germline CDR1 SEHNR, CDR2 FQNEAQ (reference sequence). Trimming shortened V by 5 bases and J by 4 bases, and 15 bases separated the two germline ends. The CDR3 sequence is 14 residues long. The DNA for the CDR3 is TGTGCCAGCAGCCCGCGGTTAGGTGGGTACGAGCAGTACTTC. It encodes CASSPRLGGYEQYF. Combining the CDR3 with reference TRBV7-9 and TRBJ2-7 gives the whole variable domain DTGVSQNPRHKITKRGQNVTFRCDPISEHNRLYWYRQTLGQGPEFLTYFQNEAQLEKSRLLSDRFSAERPKGSFSTLEIQRTEQGDSAMYLCASSPRLGGYEQYFGPGTRLTVT.

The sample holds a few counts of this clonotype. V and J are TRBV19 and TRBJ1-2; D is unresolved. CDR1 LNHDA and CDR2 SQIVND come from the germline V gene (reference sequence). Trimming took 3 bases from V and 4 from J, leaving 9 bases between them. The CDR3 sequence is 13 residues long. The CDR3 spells CASSMVVTYGYTF. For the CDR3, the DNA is TGTGCCAGTAGTATGGTAGTTACCTATGGCTACACCTTC. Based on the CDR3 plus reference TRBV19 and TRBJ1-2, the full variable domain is DGGITQSPKYLFRKEGQNVTLSCEQNLNHDAMYWYRQDPGQGLRLIYYSQIVNDFQKGDIAEGYSVSREKKESFPLTVTSAQKNPTAFYLCASSMVVTYGYTFGSGTRLTVV.

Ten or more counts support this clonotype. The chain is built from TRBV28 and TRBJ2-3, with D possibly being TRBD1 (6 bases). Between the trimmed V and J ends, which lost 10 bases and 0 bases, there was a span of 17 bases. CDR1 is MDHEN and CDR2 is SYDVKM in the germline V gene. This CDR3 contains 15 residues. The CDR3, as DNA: TGTGCCACAGTACCGGGACATCTAAGCACAGATACGCAGTATTTT. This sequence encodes CATVPGHLSTDTQYF.

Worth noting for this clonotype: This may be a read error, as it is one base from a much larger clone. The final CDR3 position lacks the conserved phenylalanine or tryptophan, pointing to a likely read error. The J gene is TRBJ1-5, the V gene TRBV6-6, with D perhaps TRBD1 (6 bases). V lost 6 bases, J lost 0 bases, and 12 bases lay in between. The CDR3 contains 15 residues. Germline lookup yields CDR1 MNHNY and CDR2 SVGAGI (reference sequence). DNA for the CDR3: TGTGCCAGCAGGGAACAGGGTTATAGCAATCAGCCCCAGCATCTT. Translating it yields CASREQGYSNQPQHL.

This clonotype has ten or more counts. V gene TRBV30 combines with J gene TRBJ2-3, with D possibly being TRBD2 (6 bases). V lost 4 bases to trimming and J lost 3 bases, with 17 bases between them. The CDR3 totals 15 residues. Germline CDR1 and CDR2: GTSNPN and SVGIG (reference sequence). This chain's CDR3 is CAWTFRRAWTDTQYF. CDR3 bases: TGTGCCTGGACCTTCCGGAGGGCGTGGACAGATACGCAGTATTTT.

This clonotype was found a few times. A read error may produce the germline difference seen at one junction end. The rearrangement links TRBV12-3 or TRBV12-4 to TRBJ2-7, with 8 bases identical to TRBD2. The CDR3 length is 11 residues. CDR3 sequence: CASSLAGVQYF. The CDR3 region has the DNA TGTGCCAGCAGTCTAGCGGGCGTACAGTACTTC.

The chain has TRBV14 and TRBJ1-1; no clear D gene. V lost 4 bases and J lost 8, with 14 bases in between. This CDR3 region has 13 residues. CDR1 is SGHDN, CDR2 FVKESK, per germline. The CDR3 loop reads CASSPTSSTEAFF. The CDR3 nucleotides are TGTGCCAGCAGCCCGACTTCTAGCACCGAAGCTTTCTTT.

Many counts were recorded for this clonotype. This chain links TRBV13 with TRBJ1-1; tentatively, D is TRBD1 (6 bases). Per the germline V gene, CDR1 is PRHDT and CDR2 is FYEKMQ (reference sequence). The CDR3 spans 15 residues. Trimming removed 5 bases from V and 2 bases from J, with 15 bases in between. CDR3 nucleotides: TGTGCCAGCAGCGTTACCGGGACACCCAACACTGAAGCTTTCTTT. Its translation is CASSVTGTPNTEAFF.

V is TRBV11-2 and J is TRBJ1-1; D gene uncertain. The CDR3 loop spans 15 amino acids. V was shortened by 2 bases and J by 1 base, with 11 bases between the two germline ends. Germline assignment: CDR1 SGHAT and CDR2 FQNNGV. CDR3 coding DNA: TGTGCCAGCAGCTTATTATTAGGGCCGAACACTGAAGCTTTCTTT. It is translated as CASSLLLGPNTEAFF.

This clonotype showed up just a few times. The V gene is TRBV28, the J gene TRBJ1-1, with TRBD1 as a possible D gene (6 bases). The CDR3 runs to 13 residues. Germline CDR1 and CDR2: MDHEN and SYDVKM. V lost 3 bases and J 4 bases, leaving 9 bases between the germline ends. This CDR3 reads CASSFRGTTEAFF. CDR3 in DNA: TGTGCCAGCAGTTTCAGGGGCACCACTGAAGCTTTCTTT.

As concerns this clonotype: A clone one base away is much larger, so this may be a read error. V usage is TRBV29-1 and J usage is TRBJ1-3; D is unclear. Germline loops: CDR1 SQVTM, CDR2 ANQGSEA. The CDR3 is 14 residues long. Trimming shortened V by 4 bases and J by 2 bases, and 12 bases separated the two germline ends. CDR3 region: CSVVIEGPGNTIYF. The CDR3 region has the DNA TGCAGCGTTGTGATTGAGGGTCCTGGAAACACCATATATTTT. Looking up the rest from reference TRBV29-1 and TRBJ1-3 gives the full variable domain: SAVISQKPSRDICQRGTSLTIQCQVDSQVTMMFWYRQQPGQSLTLIATANQGSEATYESGFVIDKFPISRPNLTFSTLTVSNMSPEDSSIYLCSVVIEGPGNTIYFGEGSWLTVV.

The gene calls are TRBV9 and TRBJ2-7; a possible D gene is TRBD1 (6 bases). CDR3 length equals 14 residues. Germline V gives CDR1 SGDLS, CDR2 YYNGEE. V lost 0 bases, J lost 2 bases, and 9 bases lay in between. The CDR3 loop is CASSVGGQTYEQYF. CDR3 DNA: TGTGCCAGCAGCGTAGGTGGACAGACCTACGAGCAGTACTTC.

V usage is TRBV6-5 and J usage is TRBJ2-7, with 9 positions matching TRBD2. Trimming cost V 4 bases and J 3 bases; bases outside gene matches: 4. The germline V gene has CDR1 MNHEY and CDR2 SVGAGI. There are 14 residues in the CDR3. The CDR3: CASSCGSGSYEQYF. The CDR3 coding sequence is TGTGCCAGCAGTTGCGGTAGCGGGAGCTACGAGCAGTACTTC.

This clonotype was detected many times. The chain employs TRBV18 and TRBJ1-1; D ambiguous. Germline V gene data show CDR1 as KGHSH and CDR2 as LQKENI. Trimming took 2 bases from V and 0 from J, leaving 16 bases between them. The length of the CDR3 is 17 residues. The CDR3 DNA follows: TGTGCCAGCTCACCAGGATTTATCCAGGTCATGAACACTGAAGCTTTCTTT. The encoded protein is CASSPGFIQVMNTEAFF.